The T cell receptor (beta chain) under discussion was sequenced for a study of T cells after yellow fever vaccination. MiXCR was run by TCRdb on the 5' RACE reads, yielding one entry per CDR3 protein. In the table there are 450,000 to 550,000 distinct CDR3 sequences, over 15% of which are singletons. The sample in question was PBMCs, obtained 15 days after the yellow fever booster vaccination. The receptor was isolated from a man aged 25 to 45 who received the YFV17D yellow fever vaccine.

CDR3 coding DNA: TGTGCCAGCAGTGAACCGGGATATCGGGATCAGCCCCAGCATTTT. Translation gives CASSEPGYRDQPQHF. The chain recombines TRBV6-1 with TRBJ1-5; no clear D. This CDR3 region has 15 residues. The V end lost 2 bases, the J end lost 5 bases, and 13 bases lay between the germline ends. From germline, CDR1 is MNHNS and CDR2 SASEGT.